This T cell receptor (beta chain) was observed in a study of tumor and adjacent non-tumor tissue in lung cancer. Between the trimmed V and J ends, which lost 6 bases and 6 bases, there was a span of 14 bases. This CDR3 has 13 amino acids. A remark on this clonotype: Its antigen is as yet unknown.

The template was RNA from unsorted bulk tissue. Study observations and caveats: Normal lung showed higher cumulative top 100 clone frequency than tumor. Significantly higher TCR diversity was found in tumor than normal lung. Higher tumor TCR diversity was associated with shorter survival.

Three rounds of nested PCR, following a modified ARM-PCR protocol, produced the TCRbeta library. One entry per CDR3 protein results from TCRdb running MiXCR on the multiplex PCR reads. Of some 120,000 distinct CDR3 sequences listed, 60% to 70% are singletons. Material: lung tumor tissue. This chain links TRBV12-3 or TRBV12-4 with TRBJ1-2; no clear D gene. This TCR was sampled from a man aged 25 to 40 with non-small cell lung cancer. The CDR3 nucleotides read TGTGCCAGCAGCACCGGGAGAAGCAATGGCTACACCTTC. As protein: CASSTGRSNGYTF.